The clone carrying this T cell receptor (beta chain) was detected a few times. Its antigen is still unknown. The sample is drawn from a study of T cell repertoires in aging, cancer and after chemotherapy. Rearranged V-D-J TRB sequences were amplified with a mixed TRB-A/B primer pool. MiXCR, applied by TCRdb to the multiplex PCR reads, yields one record per CDR3 protein. The table lists approximately 12,000 distinct CDR3 sequences, roughly a quarter of them singletons. The template was genomic DNA from peripheral blood, not RNA. Study findings and constraints: Healthy donors lost TCR diversity with age mainly through richness, cancer patients through richness and evenness. Median generation probability rose over the chemotherapy interval in each cancer cohort, suggesting rebound thymic output.

Germline CDR1 and CDR2: SGHRS and YFSETQ. CDR3 size: 15 residues. The V gene end was trimmed by 4 bases and the J gene end by 5 bases; junction bases not matched to a gene: 6. This sequence joins TRBV5-1 and TRBJ2-1; 10 positions match TRBD1. The specimen was blood. This receptor was taken from a human donor in good health. This chain's CDR3 is CASSPEGQGNNEQFF. The CDR3, as DNA: TGCGCCAGCAGCCCGGAGGGACAGGGGAACAATGAGCAGTTCTTC.